The clone carrying this T cell receptor beta chain was seen many times. Its antigen remains unidentified. Alongside a J-beta primer mix, a sample-barcoded 5' primer served in a second PCR lasting about 7 to 12 cycles. TCRdb recomputed calls from the 5' RACE reads with MiXCR, one row per CDR3 protein. The table has fewer than 750,000 distinct CDR3 sequences, 45% to 60% seen once. This entry belongs to a study of blood T cells in healthy people across ages. Points from the study as a whole: Diversity of TCR beta correlated strongly with naive T cell percentage. Expanded clonotype shifts may have been confounded, as the donors had an unknown CMV status.

Every sample gave at least 5.5 micrograms of total RNA when it was extracted. The length of the CDR3 is 13 residues. Trimming took 5 bases from V and 2 from J, leaving 10 bases between them. This clonotype was obtained from a woman aged 80 or older in good health. The chain joins TRBV12-3 or TRBV12-4 to TRBJ2-7; possible D gene TRBD1, 6 bases. Sequenced: blood. DNA of the CDR3: TGTGCCAGCAGTGTCGGGACAACCTACGAGCAGTACTTC. Translation: CASSVGTTYEQYF.